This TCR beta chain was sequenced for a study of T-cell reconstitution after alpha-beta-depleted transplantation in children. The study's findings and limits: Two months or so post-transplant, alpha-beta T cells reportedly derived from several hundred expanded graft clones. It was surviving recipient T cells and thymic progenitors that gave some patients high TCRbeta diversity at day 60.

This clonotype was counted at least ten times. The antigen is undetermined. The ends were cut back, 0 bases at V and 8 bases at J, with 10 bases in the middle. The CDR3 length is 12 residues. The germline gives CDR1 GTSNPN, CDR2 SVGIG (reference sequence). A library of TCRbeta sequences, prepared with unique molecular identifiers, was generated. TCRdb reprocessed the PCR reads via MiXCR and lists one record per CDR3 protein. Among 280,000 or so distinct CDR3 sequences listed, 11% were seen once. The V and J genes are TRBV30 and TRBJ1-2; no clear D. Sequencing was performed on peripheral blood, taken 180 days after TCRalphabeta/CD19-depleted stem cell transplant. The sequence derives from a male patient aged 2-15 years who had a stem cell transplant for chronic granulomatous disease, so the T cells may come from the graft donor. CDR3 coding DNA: TGTGCCTGGAGTGTATCGGCAGGAGGCTACACCTTC. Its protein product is CAWSVSAGGYTF.